This T cell receptor (beta chain) was found in a study of T-cell reconstitution after alpha-beta-depleted transplantation in children. Germline CDR1 DFQATT, CDR2 SNEGSKA (reference sequence). The length of the CDR3 is 13 residues. Unique molecular identifiers were used to barcode this TCRbeta library. TCRdb fed the PCR reads into MiXCR, producing one record per CDR3 protein. The data contain some 450,000 distinct CDR3 sequences, approximately 42% of them singletons. Details on this clonotype: At one of its ends the junction is not consistent with the germline gene, which may arise from a read error.

The sequencing used PBMCs, collected before TCRalphabeta/CD19-depleted stem cell transplant. The chain has TRBV20-1 and TRBJ2-7; 9 bases line up with TRBD2. The sequence derives from a girl aged 2 to 9 with aplastic anemia, due to receive a stem cell transplant. The DNA for the CDR3 is TGCAGTGCTAGAGATCAGCCTAGCGGGATCTTAACTTTC. Its translation is CSARDQPSGILTF.